This T cell receptor beta chain emerged from a study of T-cell reconstitution after alpha-beta-depleted transplantation in children. The CDR3 loop spans 15 amino acids. V lost 3 bases and J 5 bases, leaving 17 bases between the germline ends. The TCRbeta library incorporated unique molecular identifiers. Each CDR3 protein is one row after TCRdb ran MiXCR on the PCR reads. The profile shows approximately 650,000 distinct CDR3 sequences, around 13% of them singletons. Study-wide results and caveats: T-cell counts and diversity at one year following transplant were attributed mainly to newly produced T cells. Surviving recipient T cells and thymic progenitors underlay high day-60 TCRbeta diversity in some patients. The study reportedly traced alpha-beta T cells about two months after transplant to several hundred expanded graft clones.

At least ten counts were recorded for this clonotype. Its antigen is not identified. This receptor was taken from a girl aged 2 to 9 with congenital amegakaryocytic thrombocytopenia, due to receive a stem cell transplant. Specimen: PBMCs, collected before TCRalphabeta/CD19-depleted stem cell transplant. J is TRBJ2-7 and V is TRBV12-3 or TRBV12-4, with TRBD2 as a possible D gene (5 bases). The CDR3 is CASSFNLPRENEQYF. In nucleotides, the CDR3 is TGTGCCAGCAGTTTTAATTTGCCGAGGGAGAACGAGCAGTACTTC.